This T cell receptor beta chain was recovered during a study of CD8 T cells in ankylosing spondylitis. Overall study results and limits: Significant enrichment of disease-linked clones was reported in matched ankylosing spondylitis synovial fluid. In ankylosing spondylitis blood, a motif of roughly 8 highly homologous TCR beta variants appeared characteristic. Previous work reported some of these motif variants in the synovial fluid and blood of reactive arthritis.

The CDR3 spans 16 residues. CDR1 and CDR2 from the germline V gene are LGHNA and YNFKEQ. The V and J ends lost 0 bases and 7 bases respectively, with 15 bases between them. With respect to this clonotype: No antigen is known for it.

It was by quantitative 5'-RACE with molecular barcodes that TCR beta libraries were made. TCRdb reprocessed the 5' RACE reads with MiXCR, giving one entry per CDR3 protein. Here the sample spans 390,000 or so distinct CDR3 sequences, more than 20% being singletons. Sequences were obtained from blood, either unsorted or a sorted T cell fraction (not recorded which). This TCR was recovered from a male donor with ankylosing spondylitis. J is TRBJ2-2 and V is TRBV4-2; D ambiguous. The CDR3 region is CASSQEADKTGGELFF. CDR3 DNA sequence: TGTGCCAGCAGCCAAGAGGCCGACAAGACGGGCGGGGAGCTGTTTTTT.